This is a list of T cell receptor beta chains from one sample in a study of T cell responses to AZD1222 COVID-19 vaccine. Assay: immunoSEQ multiplex PCR; the TCRdb copy retains only in-frame clones and omits some. The data show fewer than 120,000 clones, 85% to 95% seen once. Sequenced here: peripheral blood, sampled 28 days after the second AZD1222 dose. These receptors were obtained from an adult who received the AZD1222 COVID-19 vaccine. CDR3s include the opening cysteine and the closing phenylalanine or tryptophan. A D gene is named only where the DNA matches it firmly. Clone size is given for some rows only: seen once, a few or many times, or a class if the clone is expanded.

D,J,size,V,CDR3,DNA
.,TRBJ1-5,.,TRBV19,CASSIFSGIGNQPQHF,TGTGCCAGTAGTATATTCTCGGGTATCGGCAATCAGCCCCAGCATTTT
.,TRBJ1-1,.,TRBV10-3,CAISEGGVNTEAFF,TGTGCCATCAGTGAGGGGGGGGTGAACACTGAAGCTTTCTTT
.,TRBJ1-2,.,TRBV5-6,CASSWKANYGYTF,TGTGCCAGCAGCTGGAAAGCTAACTATGGCTACACCTTC
TRBD1,TRBJ1-1,once,TRBV29-1,CSVEGETGKNTEAFF,TGCAGCGTTGAAGGGGAGACAGGGAAGAACACTGAAGCTTTCTTT
.,TRBJ1-1,.,TRBV19,CASSKWTDVLNTEAFF,TGTGCCAGTAGTAAATGGACGGATGTACTGAACACTGAAGCTTTCTTT
.,TRBJ1-3,.,TRBV6-5,CASGTGTSGNTIYF,TGTGCCAGCGGGACCGGGACAAGTGGAAACACCATATATTTT
.,TRBJ2-1,.,TRBV27,CASSTRPGTQNNEQFF,TGTGCCAGCAGTACTAGACCCGGGACACAGAACAATGAGCAGTTCTTC
.,TRBJ2-7,.,TRBV11-2,CASSLDYEQYF,TGTGCCAGCAGCTTAGACTACGAGCAGTACTTC
.,TRBJ1-2,.,TRBV6-4,CASSDSLGRRRLNYGYTF,TGTGCCAGCAGTGACTCATTGGGCCGTAGAAGGCTTAACTATGGCTACACCTTC
.,TRBJ1-2,.,TRBV4-2,CASSQDVGRASNYGYTF,TGTGCCAGCAGCCAAGATGTCGGCAGGGCTTCGAACTATGGCTACACCTTC
.,TRBJ2-6,.,TRBV25-1,CASSPFSGANVLTF,TGTGCCAGCAGTCCCTTCTCTGGGGCCAACGTCCTGACTTTC
.,TRBJ1-3,.,TRBV9,CASSISGSSGNTIYF,TGTGCCAGCAGCATCTCAGGGAGCTCTGGAAACACCATATATTTT
.,TRBJ2-2,.,TRBV5-1,CASYPNTGELFF,TGCGCCAGCTACCCAAACACCGGGGAGCTGTTTTTT
.,TRBJ2-7,.,TRBV29-1,CSVGRGSYEQYF,TGCAGCGTTGGGAGGGGCTCCTACGAGCAGTACTTC
.,TRBJ1-5,.,TRBV5-1,CASSLGDRNQPQHF,TGCGCCAGCAGCTTAGGGGACCGGAATCAGCCCCAGCATTTT
.,TRBJ1-2,.,TRBV19,CASSIVNSFYGYTF,TGTGCCAGTAGTATAGTAAACAGCTTCTATGGCTACACCTTC
TRBD1,TRBJ1-2,.,TRBV3-1/TRBV3-2,CASSLRQGERFGGYTF,TGTGCCAGCAGCCTACGACAGGGCGAACGTTTCGGCGGCTACACCTTC
TRBD1,TRBJ2-1,.,TRBV5-1,CASSPGGSYNEQFF,TGCGCCAGCAGCCCAGGGGGCTCCTACAATGAGCAGTTCTTC
.,TRBJ1-1,.,TRBV12-3/TRBV12-4,CASSWGATEAFF,TGTGCCAGCAGTTGGGGAGCCACTGAAGCTTTCTTT
.,TRBJ1-6,.,TRBV30,CAWSVWIKPLHF,TGTGCCTGGAGTGTATGGATTAAACCCCTCCACTTT
.,TRBJ2-2,.,TRBV3-1/TRBV3-2,CASSSSPRELFF,TGTGCCAGCAGCTCTTCTCCCAGGGAGCTGTTTTTT
.,TRBJ1-4,.,TRBV12-5,CASARDDPNEKLFF,TGTGCTAGTGCCCGGGACGATCCTAATGAAAAACTGTTTTTT
.,TRBJ1-1,.,TRBV7-9,CASSLEDGGLAEAFF,TGTGCCAGCAGCTTAGAAGATGGCGGATTAGCTGAAGCTTTCTTT
.,TRBJ2-7,.,TRBV6-5,CASSLSSYGEQYF,TGTGCCAGCAGTTTATCCTCATACGGGGAGCAGTACTTC
.,TRBJ1-1,.,TRBV2,CASSTGMDTEAFF,TGTGCCAGCAGTACAGGTATGGACACTGAAGCTTTCTTT
.,TRBJ2-5,.,TRBV9,CASSPRAGMETQYF,TGTGCCAGCAGCCCACGAGCTGGCATGGAGACCCAGTACTTC
TRBD2,TRBJ2-2,.,TRBV3-1/TRBV3-2,CASSMGLAGAGTGELFF,TGTGCCAGCAGCATGGGACTAGCGGGAGCCGGCACCGGGGAGCTGTTTTTT
.,TRBJ2-7,.,TRBV2,CASSAEVVEQYF,TGTGCCAGCAGTGCAGAGGTGGTCGAGCAGTACTTC
TRBD1,TRBJ1-6,.,TRBV3-1/TRBV3-2,CASSYKPGTANSPLHF,TGTGCCAGCAGCTATAAGCCAGGGACAGCTAATTCACCCCTCCACTTT
.,TRBJ2-7,.,TRBV4-1,CASSQDRGGGYEQYF,TGCGCCAGCAGCCAAGACAGGGGAGGAGGGTACGAGCAGTACTTC
TRBD1,TRBJ1-2,.,TRBV6-5,CASSYRDRGRNSAYTF,TGTGCCAGCAGTTACCGGGACAGGGGCAGAAACTCTGCCTACACCTTC
.,TRBJ1-5,.,TRBV7-9,CASSLDRISNQPQHF,TGTGCCAGCAGTCTCGACAGAATTAGCAATCAGCCCCAGCATTTT
TRBD1,TRBJ1-5,.,TRBV2,CASSTGQGSNQPQHF,TGTGCCAGCAGTACCGGACAGGGTAGCAATCAGCCCCAGCATTTT
TRBD1,TRBJ1-2,.,TRBV12-5,CASGFPGQGLGYTF,TGTGCTAGTGGTTTTCCGGGACAGGGCCTTGGCTACACCTTC
TRBD1,TRBJ1-5,once,TRBV5-6,CASSRDSLNQPQHF,TGTGCCAGCAGCCGGGACAGCTTGAATCAGCCCCAGCATTTT
.,TRBJ1-1,.,TRBV19,CASSILPVEAPEAFF,TGTGCCAGTAGTATCCTCCCAGTTGAGGCCCCTGAAGCTTTCTTT
.,TRBJ1-3,.,TRBV3-1/TRBV3-2,CASSQEEWGSGNTIYF,TGTGCCAGCAGCCAAGAAGAGTGGGGTTCTGGAAACACCATATATTTT
TRBD1,TRBJ1-2,.,TRBV27,CASRTIGTGGDYGYTF,TGTGCCAGCCGAACCATTGGGACAGGGGGGGACTATGGCTACACCTTC
TRBD1,TRBJ2-7,.,TRBV5-1,CASSLGQGNEQYF,TGCGCCAGCAGCCTGGGACAGGGTAACGAGCAGTACTTC
.,TRBJ2-7,.,TRBV12-3/TRBV12-4,CASSGGTVEQYF,TGTGCCAGCAGTGGGGGGACGGTTGAGCAGTACTTC
.,TRBJ1-2,.,TRBV5-5,CASSHSDYGYTF,TGTGCCAGCAGTCACTCAGACTATGGCTACACCTTC